This T cell receptor beta chain was recorded in a study of cytomegalovirus exposure and HLA in healthy donors. On the study more broadly: As released early, the data held roughly 85 million unique TCRs from HLA-typed donors. Findings and limits, study-wide: Associated with cytomegalovirus, according to the listing, were some 180 TCR beta chains. TCR beta chain V- and J-gene trimming was linked, in a later analysis, to a missense variant in DCLRE1C.

PCR primers comprised 60 Vbeta and 13 Jbeta primers. As handled by the study authors: Counted up in a later analysis, unique TCR beta chains came to 65 million to 80 million, with roughly 11 million shared. Data came from immunoSEQ multiplex PCR; TCRdb stores just in-frame clones and leaves some out. That table furnishes V, J and clone size, whereas the DNA furnished D and trimming. The sample records approximately 150,000 clones, approximately 80% being singletons. As to this clone: The antigen is unknown.

V was clipped by 5 bases and J by 8 bases, with 15 bases between them. The CDR3 length is 13 residues. CDR1 and CDR2 from the germline V gene are MNHNS and SASEGT. Sequencing was carried out using PBMCs. This clonotype originated in a male donor in good health and CMV-seronegative. The chain has TRBV6-1 and TRBJ1-1; D uncertain. DNA of the CDR3: TGTGCCAGCAGTTTAAGCATCGAACGGGAAGCTTTCTTT. Translated: CASSLSIEREAFF.